The T cell receptor (beta chain) under discussion was sequenced for a study of OX40 agonist ivuxolimab in advanced cancers. Study observations and caveats: More expanded clones were seen, on average, in CD8+ T cells than in CD4+.

Regarding this clone: Antigen unknown.

Method: immunoSEQ multiplex PCR; TCRdb's copy keeps in-frame clones and lacks some. This table has about 13,000 clones, 65% to 85% appearing once. Any history of autoimmune disease or systemic immunosuppression disqualified patients. V shed 8 bases, J shed 7 bases, and the junction held 4 bases outside the gene matches. Germline V gene sequence: CDR1 MNHEY, CDR2 SVGAGI. This CDR3 has 11 residues. The chain has TRBV6-5 and TRBJ1-1; 7 bases fit TRBD1. This specimen consisted of CD4+ or CD8+ T cells sorted from blood, obtained in a trial of the OX40 agonist ivuxolimab. The sequence derives from an adult with an advanced solid tumor such as melanoma, head and neck, liver or kidney cancer. CDR3 protein: CASLHRGEAFF. DNA of the CDR3: TGTGCCAGCCTCCACAGGGGTGAAGCTTTCTTT.